The source of this T cell receptor beta chain is a study of OX40 agonist ivuxolimab in advanced cancers. Study in general: Patients in dose escalation had liver, melanoma, kidney or head and neck cancers.

The CDR3 sequence is 14 residues long. The germline gives CDR1 SEHNR, CDR2 FQNEAQ (reference sequence). The ends were cut back, 4 bases at V and 7 bases at J, with 13 bases in the middle. Study-wide results and limits: The study observed clonal expansion of CD4+ and CD8+ blood T cells by week 6 at 0.1 to 3.0 mg/kg.

As concerns this clone: Its matching antigen is unknown.

Some clones are missing from TCRdb's copy, which holds only in-frame ones; the method was immunoSEQ multiplex PCR. Here the sample spans tens of thousands of clones, 91% being singletons. The receptor's source is an adult with an advanced solid tumor such as melanoma, head and neck, liver or kidney cancer. V gene TRBV7-9 combines with J gene TRBJ2-2; D not resolved. The sequencing here drew on CD4+ or CD8+ T cells sorted from blood, taken in a trial of the OX40 agonist ivuxolimab. The CDR3 loop reads CASSSSSKVGELFF. In nucleotides, the CDR3 is TGTGCCAGCAGCTCCTCAAGTAAAGTCGGGGAGCTGTTTTTT.